This record concerns one T cell receptor (beta chain) sequence. Per the study methods: Reference gene primer amplification gave nucleated cell count estimates. Produced via immunoSEQ multiplex PCR; TCRdb's table is partial and in-frame only. V and J calls and clone size are copied from that table; D and trimming were computed from the DNA. The profile covers some 170,000 clones, with roughly 82% appearing a single time and roughly 9.1% taken by the ten largest. These data come from a study of blood T cell repertoires in COVID-19. The V end lost 0 bases, the J end lost 5 bases, and 16 bases lay between the germline ends. This CDR3 is 17 amino acids long. Per germline, CDR1 SGHAT and CDR2 FQNNGV.

Sequencing was carried out using peripheral blood. This clonotype was sampled from a woman in her 70s with acute or convalescent COVID-19. The rearrangement links TRBV11-2 to TRBJ1-4; D uncertain. The CDR3 reads CASSLDGRPRKNEKLFF. CDR3 in DNA: TGTGCCAGCAGCTTAGATGGGAGACCGAGGAAAAATGAAAAACTGTTTTTT.